Listed here are 19 T cell receptor beta chains from one sample, sequenced in a study of shared clonotypes between healthy human individuals. The repertoire was sequenced with immunoSEQ multiplex PCR; TCRdb's copy has only in-frame clones and lacks some. The sample carries 2,100,000 or so clones, 90% to 96% recorded once. Sequencing used naive CD4+ T cells sorted from blood. Subset noted: CD45RA+ positively selected. These receptors originate from a man in his late teens or twenties in good health.

The chain combines TRBV5-4 with TRBJ2-6, with D unclear. The CDR3 sequence is 15 residues long. V was cut by 4 bases and J by 1 base, with 9 bases left in between. Germline CDR1 reads SGHNT; CDR2 reads YYREEE (reference sequence). CDR3 protein: CASSPQLSGANVLTF. Written as DNA, the CDR3 is TGTGCCAGCAGCCCCCAGTTATCTGGGGCCAACGTCCTGACTTTC.

The V and J genes are TRBV6-5 and TRBJ1-2; possible D gene TRBD1, 6 bases. V gave up 2 bases and J gave up 5 bases, with 9 bases separating them. Per germline, CDR1 MNHEY and CDR2 SVGAGI. The CDR3 has 13 residues. CDR3 sequence: CASSYLGGYGYTF. CDR3 sequence (DNA): TGTGCCAGCAGTTACCTAGGGGGGTATGGCTACACCTTC.

The chain links TRBV12-5 to TRBJ2-7; D gene ambiguous. Trimming took 0 bases from V and 0 from J, leaving 9 bases between them. CDR3 length: 15 amino acids. In germline, CDR1 is LGHNT, CDR2 FRNRAP. In DNA form, the CDR3 reads TGTGCTAGTGGTTTGGTCAATAAGGGCTCCTACGAGCAGTACTTC. Translating gives CASGLVNKGSYEQYF.

The chain carries TRBV4-1 and TRBJ1-3, with D unclear. The germline V and J ends were trimmed by 0 bases and 9 bases, with 9 bases remaining between them. Germline loops: CDR1 MGHRA, CDR2 YSYEKL. The CDR3 loop spans 13 amino acids. The CDR3 loop is CASSQERHFTIYF. In DNA, the CDR3 is TGCGCCAGCAGCCAAGAAAGGCATTTCACCATATATTTT.

The chain recombines TRBV4-2 with TRBJ1-3; D gene uncertain. This CDR3 contains 15 residues. Between the trimmed V and J ends, which lost 0 bases and 0 bases, there was a span of 6 bases. Germline values: CDR1 LGHNA, CDR2 YNFKEQ. Written as DNA, the CDR3 is TGTGCCAGCAGCCAAGACTGGGGCTCTGGAAACACCATATATTTT. Encoded protein: CASSQDWGSGNTIYF.

V and J are TRBV18 and TRBJ2-2, with unresolved D. The length of the CDR3 is 13 residues. Trimming left V 4 bases short and J 5 bases short, with 8 bases between. Germline assignment: CDR1 KGHSH and CDR2 LQKENI. CDR3 coding DNA: TGTGCCAGCTCACTCTTTATGACCGGGGAGCTGTTTTTT. Translation gives CASSLFMTGELFF. The full variable domain, its missing parts supplied by reference TRBV18 and TRBJ2-2, is NAGVMQNPRHLVRRRGQEARLRCSPMKGHSHVYWYRQLPEEGLKFMVYLQKENIIDESGMPKERFSAEFPKEGPSILRIQQVVRGDSAAYFCASSLFMTGELFFGEGSRLTVL.

This clone occurred a few times. The CDR3 loop is CASSILGVPSYEQYF. In DNA form, the CDR3 reads TGTGCCAGTAGTATATTAGGGGTCCCCTCCTACGAGCAGTACTTC. The rearrangement uses TRBV19 and TRBJ2-7, with TRBD1 as a possible D gene (5 bases). The CDR3 length is 15 residues. V lost 2 bases and J lost 0, with 11 bases in between. Germline assignment: CDR1 LNHDA and CDR2 SQIVND (reference sequence). Drawing the rest from reference TRBV19 and TRBJ2-7, the complete variable domain is DGGITQSPKYLFRKEGQNVTLSCEQNLNHDAMYWYRQDPGQGLRLIYYSQIVNDFQKGDIAEGYSVSREKKESFPLTVTSAQKNPTAFYLCASSILGVPSYEQYFGPGTRLTVT.

This chain links TRBV6-1 with TRBJ1-2; 8 nucleotides match TRBD1. V shed 6 bases, J shed 12 bases, and the junction held 3 bases outside the gene matches. This CDR3 has 10 residues. Germline assignment: CDR1 MNHNS and CDR2 SASEGT. Written as DNA, the CDR3 is TGTGCCAGCAGACAGGGGGAGAACACCTTC. Translating it yields CASRQGENTF.

The chain combines TRBV6-1 with TRBJ2-3, with TRBD2 matching over 12 bases. After removal of 5 bases from V and 4 bases from J, the junction contained 4 bases not matched to a gene. Germline V gene lookup returns CDR1 MNHNS and CDR2 SASEGT. The CDR3 runs to 15 residues. This CDR3 reads CASSLTSGGPDTQYF. The CDR3 coding sequence is TGTGCCAGCAGTTTAACTAGCGGGGGGCCAGATACGCAGTATTTT.

V is TRBV2 and J is TRBJ2-7, with TRBD2 matching 7 bases. The V and J ends lost 6 bases and 3 bases, in that order; junction bases with no gene match: 8. The CDR3 runs to 14 residues. Germline V gene data show CDR1 as SNHLY and CDR2 as FYNNEI. CDR3 residues: CASRRRAGVYEQYF. For the CDR3, the DNA is TGTGCCAGCAGGCGGCGGGCGGGAGTCTACGAGCAGTACTTC.

J is TRBJ1-6 and V is TRBV7-6; 8 nucleotides line up with TRBD1. Germline V gene lookup returns CDR1 SGHVS and CDR2 FNYEAQ. The CDR3 has 16 residues. Trimming removed 2 bases from V and 7 bases from J; junction bases left unmatched: 7. CDR3: CASSLTRTGINSPLHF. CDR3 coding DNA: TGTGCCAGCAGCTTAACCCGGACAGGGATCAATTCACCCCTCCACTTT.

V and J are TRBV19 and TRBJ1-5; D unclear. With 7 bases removed from V and 5 bases from J, the gap between germline ends came to 12 bases. Germline CDR1 LNHDA, CDR2 SQIVND (reference sequence). The CDR3 spans 13 residues. The CDR3 coding sequence is TGTGCCAGTACTACAGAAGAGGATCAGCCCCAGCATTTT. It translates to CASTTEEDQPQHF.

The genes are TRBV30 and TRBJ2-7, with D tentatively TRBD1 (7 bases). V gave up 3 bases and J gave up 3 bases, with 12 bases separating them. This CDR3 is 13 amino acids long. Germline values: CDR1 GTSNPN, CDR2 SVGIG (reference sequence). The CDR3 DNA follows: TGTGCCTGGAGCAGGGGGGATGGCTACGAGCAGTACTTC. This encodes CAWSRGDGYEQYF.

The chain combines TRBV28 with TRBJ1-2; D is undetermined. CDR3 length: 14 residues. V lost 3 bases, J lost 0 bases, and 8 bases lay in between. Germline assignment: CDR1 MDHEN and CDR2 SYDVKM. CDR3 in DNA: TGTGCCAGCAGTTTCGTCGCCTCTAACTATGGCTACACCTTC. It codes for CASSFVASNYGYTF.

Comment on this clone: Other DNA sequences in this specimen translate into the identical CDR3. V gene TRBV7-2 combines with J gene TRBJ1-2, with 8 bases lining up with TRBD1. The CDR3 has 14 amino acids. V lost 3 bases to trimming and J lost 3 bases; unmatched junction nucleotides: 3. Germline V gives CDR1 SGHTA, CDR2 FQGNSA. Here the CDR3 reads CASSLTGADYGYTF. CDR3 DNA: TGTGCCAGCAGCTTGACAGGGGCTGACTATGGCTACACCTTC.

The chain employs TRBV25-1 and TRBJ2-3; D is ambiguous. The V end lost 1 base, the J end lost 0 bases, and 11 bases lay between the germline ends. The CDR3 covers 16 residues. Germline values: CDR1 MGHDK, CDR2 SYGVNS. The CDR3 coding sequence is TGTGCCAGCAGTGAATGGTTCGGAACTAGCACAGATACGCAGTATTTT. This gives the protein CASSEWFGTSTDTQYF. Full variable domain (remainder filled in from reference TRBV25-1 and TRBJ2-3): EADIYQTPRYLVIGTGKKITLECSQTMGHDKMYWYQQDPGMELHLIHYSYGVNSTEKGDLSSESTVSRIRTEHFPLTLESARPSHTSQYLCASSEWFGTSTDTQYFGPGTRLTVL.

This CDR3 reads CASSPKSGARYEQYF. In nucleotides, the CDR3 is TGTGCCAGCTCACCCAAATCGGGGGCGCGCTACGAGCAGTACTTC. The chain joins TRBV18 to TRBJ2-7; D assignment may be TRBD1 or TRBD2 (6 bases each). CDR1 and CDR2 from the germline V gene are KGHSH and LQKENI. The V end was cut by 3 bases, the J end by 3 bases, with 15 bases between. This CDR3 region has 15 residues.

The chain has TRBV2 and TRBJ1-1; 9 nucleotides match TRBD1. Germline lookup yields CDR1 SNHLY and CDR2 FYNNEI. The junction had 8 bases not matched to a gene; V was cut back by 6 bases and J by 6 bases. CDR3 length equals 14 residues. CDR3 coding DNA: TGTGCCAGCAGGCGGGACAGGGATGGGGCTGAAGCTTTCTTT. Its protein product is CASRRDRDGAEAFF. The full variable domain, its missing parts supplied by reference TRBV2 and TRBJ1-1, is EPEVTQTPSHQVTQMGQEVILRCVPISNHLYFYWYRQILGQKVEFLVSFYNNEISEKSEIFDDQFSVERPDGSNFTLKIRSTKLEDSAMYFCASRRDRDGAEAFFGQGTRLTVV.

The chain combines TRBV7-9 with TRBJ2-6; D gene unclear. V gave up 6 bases and J gave up 0 bases, with 3 bases separating them. Germline values: CDR1 SEHNR, CDR2 FQNEAQ (reference sequence). CDR3 length equals 13 residues. As DNA, the CDR3 is TGTGCCAGCAGTCACTCTGGGGCCAACGTCCTGACTTTC. Translating gives CASSHSGANVLTF.